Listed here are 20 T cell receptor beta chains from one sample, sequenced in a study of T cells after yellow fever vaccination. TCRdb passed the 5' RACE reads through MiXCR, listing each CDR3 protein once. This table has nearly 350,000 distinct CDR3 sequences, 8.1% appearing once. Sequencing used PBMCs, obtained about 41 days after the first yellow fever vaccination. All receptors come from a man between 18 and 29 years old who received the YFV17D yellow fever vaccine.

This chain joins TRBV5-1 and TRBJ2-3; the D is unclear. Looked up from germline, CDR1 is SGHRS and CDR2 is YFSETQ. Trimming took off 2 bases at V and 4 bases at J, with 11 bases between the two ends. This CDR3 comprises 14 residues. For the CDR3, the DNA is TGCGCCAGCAGCTTTGGCACACCCTCAGATACGCAGTATTTT. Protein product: CASSFGTPSDTQYF.

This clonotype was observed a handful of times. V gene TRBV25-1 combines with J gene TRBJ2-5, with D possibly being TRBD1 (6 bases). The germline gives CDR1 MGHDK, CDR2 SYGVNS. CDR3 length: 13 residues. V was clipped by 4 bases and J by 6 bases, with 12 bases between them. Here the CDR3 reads CASSGTVTKTQYF. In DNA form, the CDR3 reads TGTGCCAGCAGTGGGACAGTTACAAAGACCCAGTACTTC.

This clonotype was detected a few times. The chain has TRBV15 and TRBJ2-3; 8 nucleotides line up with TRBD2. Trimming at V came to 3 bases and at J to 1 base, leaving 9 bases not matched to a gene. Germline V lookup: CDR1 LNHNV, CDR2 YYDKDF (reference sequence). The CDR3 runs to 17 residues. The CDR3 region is CATSRATGTSRTDTQYF. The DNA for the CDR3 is TGTGCCACCAGCAGGGCGACCGGGACTAGTCGCACAGATACGCAGTATTTT.

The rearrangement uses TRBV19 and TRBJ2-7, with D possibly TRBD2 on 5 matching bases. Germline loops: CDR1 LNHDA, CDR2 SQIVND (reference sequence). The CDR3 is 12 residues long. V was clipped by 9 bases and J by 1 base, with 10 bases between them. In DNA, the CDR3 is TGTGCCAGCCTCGGGGAGTCCTACGAGCAGTACTTC. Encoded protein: CASLGESYEQYF.

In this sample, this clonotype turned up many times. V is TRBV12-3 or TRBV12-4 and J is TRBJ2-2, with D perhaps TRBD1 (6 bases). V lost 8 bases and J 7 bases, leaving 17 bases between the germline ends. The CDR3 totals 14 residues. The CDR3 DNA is TGTGCCAGCGGCTTAACAGGGTCGGGCGGGGAGCTGTTTTTT. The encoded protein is CASGLTGSGGELFF.

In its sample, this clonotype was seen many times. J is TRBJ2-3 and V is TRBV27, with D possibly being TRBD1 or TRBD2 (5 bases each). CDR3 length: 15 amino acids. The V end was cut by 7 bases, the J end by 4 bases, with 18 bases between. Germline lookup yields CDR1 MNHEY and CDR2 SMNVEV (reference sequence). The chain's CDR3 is CASTLLGDSPDTQYF. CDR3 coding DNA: TGTGCCAGCACCCTACTGGGGGATAGTCCAGATACGCAGTATTTT.

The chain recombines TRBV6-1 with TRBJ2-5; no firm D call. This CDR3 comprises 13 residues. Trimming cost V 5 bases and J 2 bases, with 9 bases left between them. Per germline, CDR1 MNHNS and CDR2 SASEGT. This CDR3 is CASSKMIQETQYF. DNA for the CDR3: TGTGCCAGCAGTAAGATGATTCAAGAGACCCAGTACTTC.

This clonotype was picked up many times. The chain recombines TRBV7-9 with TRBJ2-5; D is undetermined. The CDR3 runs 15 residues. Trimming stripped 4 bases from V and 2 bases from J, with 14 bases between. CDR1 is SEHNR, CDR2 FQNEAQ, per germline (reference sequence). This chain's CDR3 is CASSSTTWGQETQYF. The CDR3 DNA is TGTGCCAGCAGCTCGACAACCTGGGGTCAAGAGACCCAGTACTTC.

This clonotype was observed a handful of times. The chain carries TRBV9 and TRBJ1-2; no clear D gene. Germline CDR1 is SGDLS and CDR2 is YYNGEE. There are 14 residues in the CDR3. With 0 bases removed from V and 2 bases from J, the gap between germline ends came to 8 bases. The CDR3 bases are TGTGCCAGCAGCGTAGCGGCGGCGAACTATGGCTACACCTTC. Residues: CASSVAAANYGYTF. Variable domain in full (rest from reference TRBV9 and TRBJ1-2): DSGVTQTPKHLITATGQRVTLRCSPRSGDLSVYWYQQSLDQGLQFLIQYYNGEERAKGNILERFSAQQFPDLHSELNLSSLELGDSALYFCASSVAAANYGYTFGSGTRLTVV.

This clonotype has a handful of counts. CDR3 nucleotide sequence: TGCAGTGCTAGCAGCAATCAGCCCCAGCATTTT. It codes for CSASSNQPQHF. The gene calls are TRBV20-1 and TRBJ1-5; D uncertain. Germline values: CDR1 DFQATT, CDR2 SNEGSKA (reference sequence). The CDR3 runs 11 residues. V lost 3 bases, J lost 1 base, and 1 base lay in between.

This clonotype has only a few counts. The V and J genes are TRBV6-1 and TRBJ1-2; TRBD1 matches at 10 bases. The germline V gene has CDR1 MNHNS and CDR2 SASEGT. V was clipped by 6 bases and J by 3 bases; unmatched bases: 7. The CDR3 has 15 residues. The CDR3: CASSASGTGDYGYTF. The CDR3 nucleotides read TGTGCCAGCAGCGCATCCGGGACAGGGGACTATGGCTACACCTTC.

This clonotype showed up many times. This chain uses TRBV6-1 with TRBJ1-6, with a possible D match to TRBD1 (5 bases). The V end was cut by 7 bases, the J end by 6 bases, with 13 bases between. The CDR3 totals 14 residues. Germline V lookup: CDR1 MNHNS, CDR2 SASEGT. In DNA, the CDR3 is TGTGCCAGCAACCCGAGACAGAGTAATTCACCCCTCCACTTT. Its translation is CASNPRQSNSPLHF.

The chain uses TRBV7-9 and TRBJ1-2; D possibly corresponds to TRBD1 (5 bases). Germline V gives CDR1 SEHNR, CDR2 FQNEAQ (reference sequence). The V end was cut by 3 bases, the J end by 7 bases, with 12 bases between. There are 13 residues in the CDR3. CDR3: CASSFTTGGGYTF. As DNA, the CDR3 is TGTGCCAGCAGCTTCACCACGGGGGGTGGCTACACCTTC.

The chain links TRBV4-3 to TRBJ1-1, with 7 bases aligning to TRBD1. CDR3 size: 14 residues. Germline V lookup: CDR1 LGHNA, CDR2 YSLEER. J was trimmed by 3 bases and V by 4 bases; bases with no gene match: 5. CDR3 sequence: CASSRWDRHTEAFF. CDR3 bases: TGCGCCAGCAGCCGATGGGACAGACACACTGAAGCTTTCTTT.

The CDR3 bases are TGTGCCAGCAGCTCCCCGACCAATGAGCAGTTCTTC. Amino acids: CASSSPTNEQFF. The chain carries TRBV7-3 and TRBJ2-1; no reliable D call. V gave up 4 bases and J gave up 6 bases, with 7 bases separating them. Germline V gene data show CDR1 as SGHTA and CDR2 as FQGTGA. The length of the CDR3 is 12 residues.

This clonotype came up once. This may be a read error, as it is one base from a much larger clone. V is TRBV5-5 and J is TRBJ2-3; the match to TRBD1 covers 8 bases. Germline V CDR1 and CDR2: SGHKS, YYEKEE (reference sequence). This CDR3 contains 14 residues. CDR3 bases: TGTGCCACCAGCGTGGACAGGGTCACAGATACGCAGTATTTT. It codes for CATSVDRVTDTQYF.

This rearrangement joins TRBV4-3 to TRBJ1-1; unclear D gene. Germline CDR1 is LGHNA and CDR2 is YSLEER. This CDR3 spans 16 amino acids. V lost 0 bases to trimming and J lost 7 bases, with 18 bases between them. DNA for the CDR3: TGCGCCAGCAGCCAAGATCTCCGGCAGTACACGTTTGAAGCTTTCTTT. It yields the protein CASSQDLRQYTFEAFF.

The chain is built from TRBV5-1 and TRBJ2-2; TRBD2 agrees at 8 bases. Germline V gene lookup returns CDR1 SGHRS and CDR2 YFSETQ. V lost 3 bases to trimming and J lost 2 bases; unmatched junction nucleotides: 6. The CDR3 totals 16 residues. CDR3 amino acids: CASSSRTSSNTGELFF. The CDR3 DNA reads TGCGCCAGCAGCTCCCGGACTAGCTCAAACACCGGGGAGCTGTTTTTT. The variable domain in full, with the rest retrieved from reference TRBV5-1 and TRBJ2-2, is KAGVTQTPRYLIKTRGQQVTLSCSPISGHRSVSWYQQTPGQGLQFLFEYFSETQRNKGNFPGRFSGRQFSNSRSEMNVSTLELGDSALYLCASSSRTSSNTGELFFGEGSRLTVL.

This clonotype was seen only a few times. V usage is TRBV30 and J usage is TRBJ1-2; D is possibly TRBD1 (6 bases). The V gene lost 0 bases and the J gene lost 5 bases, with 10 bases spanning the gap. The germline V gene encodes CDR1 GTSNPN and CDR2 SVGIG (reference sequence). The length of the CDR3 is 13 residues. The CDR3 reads CAWSVQGIYGYTF. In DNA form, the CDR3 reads TGTGCCTGGAGTGTACAGGGAATATATGGCTACACCTTC.

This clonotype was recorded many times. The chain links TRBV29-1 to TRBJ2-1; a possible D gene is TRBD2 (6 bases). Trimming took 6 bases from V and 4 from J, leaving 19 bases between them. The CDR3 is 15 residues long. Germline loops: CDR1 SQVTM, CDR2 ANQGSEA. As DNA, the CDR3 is TGCAGCGTCTCGATTGGGACTGGGTTTTACAATGAGCAGTTCTTC. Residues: CSVSIGTGFYNEQFF.